This TCR beta chain was found in a study of blood T cell repertoires in COVID-19. Looking at the study overall: Samples representing acute and convalescent COVID-19 were sourced from the United States, Italy and Spain. Sample material is recorded as cDNA or gDNA derived from T cells, B-cell-depleted T cells, or PBMCs.

The data were produced by immunoSEQ multiplex PCR, yet TCRdb's version contains in-frame clones alone and is incomplete. The sample lists about 380,000 clones, approximately 90% seen once, with 1.2% in the top ten. Trimming at V came to 3 bases and at J to 7 bases, leaving 8 bases not matched to a gene. The germline gives CDR1 WSHSY, CDR2 SAAADI. CDR3 size: 16 residues. The study assigned cohorts using participant-reported clinical history. This chain uses TRBV10-2 with TRBJ1-6, with 8 bases fitting TRBD1. Sequenced sample: PBMCs or T cells enriched from blood (not recorded which). The source of this sequence is a woman aged 18-30 years who had recovered from COVID-19. CDR3 sequence reads: CASSDRPGQANSPLHF. The CDR3 DNA reads as TGCGCCAGCAGTGATAGGCCGGGACAGGCAAATTCACCCCTCCACTTT.